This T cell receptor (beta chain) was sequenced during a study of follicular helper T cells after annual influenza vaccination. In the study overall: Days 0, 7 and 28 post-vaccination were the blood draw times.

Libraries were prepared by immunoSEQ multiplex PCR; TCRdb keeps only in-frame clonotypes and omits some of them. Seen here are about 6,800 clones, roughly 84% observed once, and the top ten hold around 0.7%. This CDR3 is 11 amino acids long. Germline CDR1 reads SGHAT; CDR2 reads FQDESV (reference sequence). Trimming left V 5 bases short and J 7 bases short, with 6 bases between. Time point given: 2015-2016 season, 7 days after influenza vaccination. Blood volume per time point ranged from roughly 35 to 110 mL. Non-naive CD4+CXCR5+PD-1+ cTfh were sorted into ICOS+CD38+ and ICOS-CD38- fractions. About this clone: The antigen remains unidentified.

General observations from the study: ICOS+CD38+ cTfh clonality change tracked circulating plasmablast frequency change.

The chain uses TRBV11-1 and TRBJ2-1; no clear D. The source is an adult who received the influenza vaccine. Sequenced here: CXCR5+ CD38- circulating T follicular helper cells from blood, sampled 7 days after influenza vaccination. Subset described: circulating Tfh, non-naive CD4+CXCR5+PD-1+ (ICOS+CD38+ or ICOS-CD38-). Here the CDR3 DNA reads TGTGCCAGCAGCCCCGATAATGAGCAGTTCTTC. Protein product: CASSPDNEQFF.